A single sample gave rise to the 21 T cell receptor beta chains below, sequenced in a study of human T cells and chemical hapten exposure. Time point noted: patch test 3, about 24 weeks after DPC sensitization. The sample's treatment: therapeutic diphenylcyclopropenone sensitization with weekly scalp DPC. From the RACE reads, TCRdb called clonotypes with MiXCR, one entry per CDR3 protein. The data hold around 200,000 distinct CDR3 sequences, with under 25% observed a single time. This specimen consisted of whole blood, obtained in connection with sensitization to the hapten diphenylcyclopropenone (DPC). These receptors were obtained from a woman in her 40s with alopecia areata. Some clones in this sample may be carry-over from other donors' samples.

This clonotype has a handful of counts. The rearrangement links TRBV18 to TRBJ1-5; D is ambiguous. Germline V gives CDR1 KGHSH, CDR2 LQKENI. Trimming cost V 5 bases and J 5 bases, with 10 bases left between them. There are 13 residues in the CDR3. CDR3 region: CASSVQVDQPQHF. The CDR3 DNA is TGTGCCAGCTCAGTACAAGTGGATCAGCCCCAGCATTTT. Looking up the rest from reference TRBV18 and TRBJ1-5 gives the full variable domain: NAGVMQNPRHLVRRRGQEARLRCSPMKGHSHVYWYRQLPEEGLKFMVYLQKENIIDESGMPKERFSAEFPKEGPSILRIQQVVRGDSAAYFCASSVQVDQPQHFGDGTRLSIL.

This clonotype came up many times. The CDR3 protein is CAISDAGAETQYF. The CDR3 DNA is TGTGCCATCAGTGATGCGGGTGCAGAGACCCAGTACTTC. The chain combines TRBV10-3 with TRBJ2-5; weak D call: TRBD2 (5 bases). V was clipped by 3 bases and J by 4 bases, with 9 bases between them. The CDR3 totals 13 residues. Germline CDR1 is ENHRY and CDR2 is SYGVKD.

Notes on this clonotype: With a much larger clone just one base away, this may be a read error. The genes are TRBV6-5 and TRBJ1-2; no firm D call. Looked up from germline, CDR1 is MNHEY and CDR2 is SVGAGI. The CDR3 spans 13 residues. The CDR3 nucleotides read TGTGTCAGCAAGGAGTCTGCTAACTATGGCTACACCTTC. This sequence encodes CVSKESANYGYTF.

This clonotype was found a few times. The V gene is TRBV3-1, the J gene TRBJ2-6; the D is unclear. CDR1 and CDR2 (germline): LGHDT, YNNKEL (reference sequence). The CDR3 contains 16 residues. Trimming shortened V by 6 bases and J by 2 bases, and 14 bases separated the two germline ends. CDR3 sequence: CASRPAAAPGANVLTF. For the CDR3, the DNA is TGTGCCAGCAGACCCGCGGCGGCCCCTGGGGCCAACGTCCTGACTTTC.

The CDR3 region is CASSLAAGTVNSPLHF. The CDR3 region has the DNA TGTGCCAGCAGTCTAGCCGCCGGGACGGTCAATTCACCCCTCCACTTT. J is TRBJ1-6 and V is TRBV27; perhaps TRBD1 as D (5 bases). The CDR3 is made up of 16 amino acids. Trimming pared 5 bases from V and 7 bases from J, leaving 18 bases between. CDR1 is MNHEY and CDR2 is SMNVEV in the germline V gene (reference sequence).

This clonotype was detected only a few times. The chain uses TRBV6-2 or TRBV6-3 and TRBJ2-3; tentative D call: TRBD2 (6 bases). The length of the CDR3 is 14 residues. The germline V gene encodes CDR1 MNHEY and CDR2 SVGEGT. V gave up 4 bases and J gave up 8 bases, with 16 bases separating them. The CDR3 protein is CASSWASEEGTQYF. The CDR3 region has the DNA TGTGCCAGCAGTTGGGCTAGCGAGGAGGGTACGCAGTATTTT.

This clonotype was picked up one time. V gene TRBV6-5 combines with J gene TRBJ2-7, with TRBD1 as a possible D gene (6 bases). Trimming removed 6 bases at V and 3 bases at J, with 12 bases between. The CDR3 loop spans 13 amino acids. Germline values: CDR1 MNHEY, CDR2 SVGAGI. CDR3: CASSPDSFYEQYF. DNA for the CDR3: TGTGCCAGCAGCCCGGACAGTTTCTACGAGCAGTACTTC.

This clonotype was detected only a few times. The chain links TRBV28 to TRBJ2-5, with 8 bases that match TRBD1. Germline V gene sequence: CDR1 MDHEN, CDR2 SYDVKM. The CDR3 extends over 14 amino acids. V was clipped by 4 bases and J by 5 bases; unmatched bases: 6. The CDR3 spells CASSSQGGAETQYF. The CDR3 nucleotides are TGTGCCAGCAGTTCACAGGGGGGCGCGGAGACCCAGTACTTC.

This clonotype occurred many times. The chain is built from TRBV6-2 or TRBV6-3 and TRBJ2-1; tentatively, D is TRBD1 or TRBD2 (5 bases each). Germline V gives CDR1 MNHEY, CDR2 SVGEGT. This CDR3 has 15 amino acids. V lost 8 bases, J lost 8 bases, and 22 bases lay in between. CDR3 sequence reads: CASALEGTDPHEQFF. Here the CDR3 DNA reads TGTGCCAGCGCACTCGAGGGGACGGATCCCCATGAGCAGTTCTTC.

The CDR3 reads CASSQDISSYNSPLHF. The CDR3 nucleotides read TGCGCCAGCAGCCAAGATATTAGCTCCTATAATTCACCCCTCCACTTT. The chain carries TRBV4-3 and TRBJ1-6, with D unclear. This CDR3 has 16 amino acids. V was cut by 0 bases and J by 0 bases, with 6 bases left in between. Germline values: CDR1 LGHNA, CDR2 YSLEER.

This clonotype is a singleton in its sample. The chain is built from TRBV7-3 and TRBJ2-7; TRBD1 matches at 8 bases. Trimming took 5 bases from V and 3 from J; bases not matched to a gene: 6. From germline, CDR1 is SGHTA and CDR2 FQGTGA. The CDR3 loop spans 14 amino acids. The CDR3 DNA reads as TGTGCCAGCAGCCCACGACAGGGGTACTACGAGCAGTACTTC. Its protein is CASSPRQGYYEQYF.

This clonotype was counted between two and nine times. V and J are TRBV6-2 or TRBV6-3 and TRBJ1-6, with TRBD1 matching over 8 bases. Germline values: CDR1 MNHEY, CDR2 SVGEGT. Trimming at V came to 0 bases and at J to 9 bases, leaving 13 bases not matched to a gene. The CDR3 is 18 amino acids. The CDR3 loop reads CASSYSAGQDRITSPLHF. The CDR3 nucleotides are TGTGCCAGCAGTTACTCGGCGGGACAGGACCGTATAACTTCACCCCTCCACTTT.

The chain has TRBV4-1 and TRBJ1-1; D unresolved. This CDR3 spans 17 amino acids. Germline V gives CDR1 MGHRA, CDR2 YSYEKL. Trimming took off 3 bases at V and 1 base at J, with 18 bases between the two ends. For the CDR3, the DNA is TGCGCCAGCAGCCAGTTCGGCGACCGGTACCAGAACACTGAAGCTTTCTTT. Amino acids: CASSQFGDRYQNTEAFF.

V and J are TRBV25-1 and TRBJ1-1; D might be TRBD1 (6 bases). V shed 10 bases and J shed 3 bases, with 15 bases lying between them. Germline V CDR1 and CDR2: MGHDK, SYGVNS. The CDR3 covers 13 residues. The CDR3 sequence is CATERGADTEAFF. The CDR3 DNA reads TGTGCCACGGAAAGGGGGGCCGACACTGAAGCTTTCTTT.

This chain connects TRBV9 to TRBJ2-3; 14 nucleotides line up with TRBD2. The CDR3 covers 17 residues. Germline V gene sequence: CDR1 SGDLS, CDR2 YYNGEE. The trim removed 4 bases at V and 2 bases at J, leaving 6 bases unmatched. CDR3 region: CASSFRTSGRNTDTQYF. CDR3 sequence (DNA): TGTGCCAGCAGCTTCCGGACTAGCGGGAGGAACACAGATACGCAGTATTTT.

The V call is TRBV4-1, the J call TRBJ1-2, with D perhaps matching TRBD1 (5 bases). Deletions cut 0 bases from V and 1 base from J, with 12 bases between. Germline CDR1 and CDR2: MGHRA and YSYEKL. CDR3 length: 16 residues. The CDR3 region is CASSQEYTGVNYGYTF. The CDR3 nucleotides read TGCGCCAGCAGCCAAGAGTATACAGGAGTTAACTATGGCTACACCTTC.

J is TRBJ2-3 and V is TRBV6-1; D is possibly TRBD2 (5 bases). Trimming removed 2 bases at V and 3 bases at J, with 15 bases between. CDR1 is MNHNS and CDR2 is SASEGT in the germline V gene. This CDR3 region has 16 residues. The CDR3 DNA reads TGTGCCAGCAGTGAATCTGGCGGGCAAGGGACAGATACGCAGTATTTT. Translation gives CASSESGGQGTDTQYF.

This clonotype was seen only a few times. The rearrangement uses TRBV6-2 or TRBV6-3 and TRBJ2-5; 7 nucleotides agree with TRBD2. The V gene's germline CDR1 is MNHEY and CDR2 SVGEGT. The CDR3 totals 14 residues. V shed 3 bases and J 5 bases; nucleotides not matched to a gene: 6. The CDR3 spells CASSYAGESETQYF. The CDR3 nucleotides read TGTGCCAGCAGTTATGCGGGAGAGTCGGAGACCCAGTACTTC.

The rearrangement uses TRBV28 and TRBJ2-2; D is uncertain. The germline CDR1 and CDR2 sequences are MDHEN and SYDVKM. Trimming left V 3 bases short and J 6 bases short, with 14 bases between. The length of the CDR3 is 15 residues. The chain's CDR3 is CASSLPTGFAGELFF. The CDR3 coding sequence is TGTGCCAGCAGTTTGCCCACCGGGTTCGCCGGGGAGCTGTTTTTT.

The chain has TRBV21-1 and TRBJ2-3; TRBD2, the D gene given by the table, was not confirmed from the DNA. TRBV21-1 is a pseudogene. The CDR3 extends over 18 amino acids. The CDR3 protein is CASLVTSGISGGTDTQYF. CDR3 DNA: TGTGCCAGCCTCGTGACTAGCGGCATAAGCGGTGGCACAGATACGCAGTATTTT.

This chain uses TRBV7-2 with TRBJ2-7, with a weak D call TRBD2 (6 bases). The CDR3 is 16 amino acids. Germline CDR1 SGHTA, CDR2 FQGNSA. The ends were cut back, 3 bases at V and 3 bases at J, with 18 bases in the middle. CDR3 sequence reads: CASSLSGGYQGYEQYF. The CDR3 DNA sequence: TGTGCCAGCAGCTTGAGTGGGGGGTACCAAGGCTACGAGCAGTACTTC.